A single sample is the source of the 26 T cell receptor beta chains below, sequenced in a study of shared T cell receptors in the human thymus. The assay was immunoSEQ multiplex PCR, and TCRdb's table has in-frame clones only and misses some. The sample carries some 640,000 clones, around 87% recorded once. These records were also assigned to another study, of human thymus T cells.

The sequencing sample was made of thymocytes. Every receptor here comes from a boy under two years old with a congenital heart defect.

DNA for the CDR3: TGTGCCAGCAGTCGAACGACTAGCGGGATCACAGATACGCAGTATTTT. It translates to CASSRTTSGITDTQYF. The gene calls are TRBV27 and TRBJ2-3; 11 bases are a match to TRBD2. The CDR3 sequence is 16 residues long. The junction had 6 bases not matched to a gene; V was cut back by 5 bases and J by 2 bases. Germline V lookup: CDR1 MNHEY, CDR2 SMNVEV (reference sequence).

The J gene is TRBJ1-3, the V gene TRBV10-1, with 8 bases lining up with TRBD1. The CDR3 extends over 19 amino acids. The germline V gene has CDR1 WNHNN and CDR2 SYGVQD (reference sequence). J lost 1 base, V lost 3 bases, and 14 bases had no gene match. CDR3 loop: CASSEGTPDDRGSGNTIYF. For the CDR3, the DNA is TGCGCCAGCAGTGAAGGTACCCCGGACGACAGGGGATCTGGAAACACCATATATTTT.

The chain combines TRBV5-1 with TRBJ1-1; 7 positions match TRBD1. CDR3 length equals 19 residues. The V segment lost 2 bases and the J segment 1 base; nucleotides outside the gene matches: 17. From germline, CDR1 is SGHRS and CDR2 YFSETQ. CDR3: CASSFLVSGRGQPNTEAFF. CDR3 nucleotide sequence: TGCGCCAGCAGCTTTCTCGTATCAGGTCGGGGACAGCCGAACACTGAAGCTTTCTTT.

The chain couples TRBV27 to TRBJ2-3; 7 bases line up with TRBD2. The CDR3 is 16 residues long. Losses at the gene ends were 6 bases for V and 3 bases for J; bases not matched to a gene: 12. Germline CDR1 is MNHEY and CDR2 is SMNVEV (reference sequence). This CDR3 reads CASSPRGGGRTDTQYF. As DNA, the CDR3 is TGTGCCAGCAGCCCGCGGGGCGGGGGACGGACAGATACGCAGTATTTT.

This clone turned up a few times. CDR3: CASSQGWTGRSLNAYNEQFF. The CDR3 DNA sequence: TGCGCCAGCAGCCAAGGATGGACAGGGCGCTCCCTAAATGCCTACAATGAGCAGTTCTTC. The chain has TRBV4-3 and TRBJ2-1; 8 bases are a match to TRBD1. This CDR3 has 20 amino acids. CDR1 LGHNA and CDR2 YSLEER come from the germline V gene. J was trimmed by 2 bases and V by 1 base; bases with no gene match: 16.

This clone has just one count. The chain combines TRBV5-1 with TRBJ2-5, with 8 bases identical to TRBD2. TRBJ2-7 explains the end of the DNA better; the J call may be wrong. CDR3 length: 15 residues. Germline V gives CDR1 SGHRS, CDR2 YFSETQ. The CDR3 region has the DNA TGCGCCAGCAGCCAGACCGGGACTAGTTTTTTCGAGCAGTACTTC. Protein sequence: CASSQTGTSFFEQYF.

The chain combines TRBV7-3 with TRBJ2-6; 9 bases agree with TRBD1. Germline CDR1 SGHTA, CDR2 FQGTGA. The CDR3 is 17 residues long. The V and J ends lost 5 bases and 2 bases, in that order; junction bases with no gene match: 7. DNA of the CDR3: TGTGCCAGCAGCACGACAGGGGGAACTCCTGGGGCCAACGTCCTGACTTTC. Residues: CASSTTGGTPGANVLTF. Full variable domain (missing parts from reference TRBV7-3 and TRBJ2-6): GAGVSQTPSNKVTEKGKYVELRCDPISGHTALYWYRQSLGQGPEFLIYFQGTGAADDSGLPNDRFFAVRPEGSVSTLKIQRTERGDSAVYLCASSTTGGTPGANVLTFGAGSRLTVL.

This clone has just one count. The chain carries TRBV15 and TRBJ2-2, with 9 positions matching TRBD1. The CDR3 length is 18 residues. Per germline, CDR1 LNHNV and CDR2 YYDKDF (reference sequence). V lost 0 bases to trimming and J lost 5 bases; unmatched junction nucleotides: 10. The CDR3 loop is CATSRDPRDRVRTGELFF. The CDR3 DNA is TGTGCCACCAGCAGAGATCCCCGGGACAGGGTGCGGACCGGGGAGCTGTTTTTT. The whole variable domain, remainder taken from reference TRBV15 and TRBJ2-2, is DAMVIQNPRYQVTQFGKPVTLSCSQTLNHNVMYWYQQKSSQAPKLLFHYYDKDFNNEADTPDNFQSRRPNTSFCFLDIRSPGLGDTAMYLCATSRDPRDRVRTGELFFGEGSRLTVL.

The chain employs TRBV4-1 and TRBJ2-6; 9 nucleotides match TRBD1. V was clipped by 0 bases and J by 4 bases; unmatched bases: 13. From germline, CDR1 is MGHRA and CDR2 YSYEKL. This CDR3 has 20 amino acids. CDR3 in amino acids: CASSQEYRDREVSGANVLTF. As DNA, the CDR3 is TGCGCCAGCAGCCAAGAGTACCGGGACAGGGAAGTTTCAGGGGCCAACGTCCTGACTTTC.

This chain connects TRBV5-1 to TRBJ2-2; 7 bases fit TRBD2. V gave up 3 bases and J gave up 0 bases; unmatched junction bases: 5. This CDR3 has 16 residues. Germline CDR1 is SGHRS and CDR2 is YFSETQ. The CDR3 spells CASSWGRGANTGELFF. As DNA, the CDR3 is TGCGCCAGCAGCTGGGGGAGGGGAGCGAACACCGGGGAGCTGTTTTTT.

This chain uses TRBV9 with TRBJ2-7; 9 nucleotides line up with TRBD2. V was clipped by 0 bases and J by 3 bases; unmatched bases: 4. Germline CDR1 and CDR2: SGDLS and YYNGEE. The CDR3 sequence is 15 residues long. The CDR3 DNA reads as TGTGCCAGCAGCGTAGACCCAGCGGGGGGCTACGAGCAGTACTTC. It specifies CASSVDPAGGYEQYF.

The chain employs TRBV27 and TRBJ2-1; D might be TRBD2 (6 bases). The CDR3 length is 15 residues. Per the germline V gene, CDR1 is MNHEY and CDR2 is SMNVEV (reference sequence). V lost 6 bases to trimming and J lost 8 bases, with 20 bases between them. CDR3 amino acids: CASSPGTPGTYEQFF. The CDR3 region has the DNA TGTGCCAGCAGCCCCGGGACCCCGGGGACTTATGAGCAGTTCTTC.

The V and J genes are TRBV28 and TRBJ1-2; 7 bases are a match to TRBD1. Trimming at V came to 6 bases and at J to 5 bases, leaving 24 bases not matched to a gene. The CDR3 runs 19 residues. Germline CDR1 MDHEN, CDR2 SYDVKM. The CDR3 is CASRGKGGYVPEDLYGYTF. CDR3 DNA: TGTGCCAGCAGGGGCAAAGGGGGCTACGTACCCGAAGATTTATATGGCTACACCTTC.

This clone was seen just once. CDR3 DNA sequence: TGTGCCACCAGCAGAGACATTAGGACAGGCAATGGCTACACCTTC. Protein: CATSRDIRTGNGYTF. V usage is TRBV15 and J usage is TRBJ1-2; TRBD1 aligns across 7 bases. Germline-derived CDR1 and CDR2 are LNHNV and YYDKDF (reference sequence). The CDR3 consists of 15 residues. V was pared by 0 bases and J by 6 bases, with 7 bases of the junction left unmatched.

The count of this clone is one. CDR3 protein: CASSQHPLRDRALHEQYF. CDR3 DNA sequence: TGCGCCAGCAGCCAGCACCCACTCCGGGACAGGGCCTTGCACGAGCAGTACTTC. The rearrangement links TRBV4-3 to TRBJ2-7; 9 positions match TRBD1. With 3 bases clipped from V and 5 bases from J, the junction kept 17 bases outside the gene matches. CDR3 length: 18 amino acids. The V gene's germline CDR1 is LGHNA and CDR2 YSLEER.

This clone appeared a single time. The CDR3 protein is CASSLSKNSGRAWDTQYF. The CDR3 nucleotides read TGTGCCAGCAGCTTGAGCAAAAATAGCGGGAGGGCCTGGGATACGCAGTATTTT. The V and J genes are TRBV5-6 and TRBJ2-3, with 11 bases fitting TRBD2. This CDR3 contains 18 residues. Germline-derived CDR1 and CDR2 are SGHDT and YYEEEE. Trimming removed 1 base from V and 6 bases from J; junction bases left unmatched: 13. Full variable domain (missing parts from reference TRBV5-6 and TRBJ2-3): DAGVTQSPTHLIKTRGQQVTLRCSPKSGHDTVSWYQQALGQGPQFIFQYYEEEERQRGNFPDRFSGHQFPNYSSELNVNALLLGDSALYLCASSLSKNSGRAWDTQYFGPGTRLTVL.

CDR3 nucleotide sequence: TGCGCCAGCAGCCAAGATTCATGGGACAGGGGCACAGATACGCAGTATTTT. Translating gives CASSQDSWDRGTDTQYF. The chain carries TRBV4-3 and TRBJ2-3; 9 nucleotides agree with TRBD1. The junction had 5 bases not matched to a gene; V was cut back by 0 bases and J by 1 base. This CDR3 spans 17 amino acids. In germline, CDR1 is LGHNA, CDR2 YSLEER.

The chain couples TRBV29-1 to TRBJ1-2, with 7 bases matching TRBD1. With V trimmed by 2 bases and J by 2 bases, 5 bases remained unmatched. The CDR3 is made up of 14 amino acids. CDR1 is SQVTM and CDR2 is ANQGSEA in the germline V gene. This CDR3 reads CSVEQGQLNYGYTF. CDR3 DNA sequence: TGCAGCGTTGAACAGGGACAGCTGAACTATGGCTACACCTTC.

In regard to this clone: One junction end disagrees with the germline gene, perhaps due to a read error. The chain carries TRBV20-1 and TRBJ1-3; TRBD1 might be the D (6 bases). The CDR3 has 11 amino acids. Germline-derived CDR1 and CDR2 are DFQATT and SNEGSKA (reference sequence). The CDR3 region is CSARGPRQVFF. CDR3 bases: TGCAGTGCTAGAGGCCCTAGACAGGTCTTTTTT.

The rearrangement links TRBV7-2 to TRBJ2-5; 8 bases are a match to TRBD1. Germline assignment: CDR1 SGHTA and CDR2 FQGNSA. There are 16 residues in the CDR3. Unmatched junction bases numbered 11, after V lost 3 bases and J lost 5 bases. CDR3 bases: TGTGCCAGCAGCTTCGATCCAGGACAGGGAGGCGAGACCCAGTACTTC. This codes for CASSFDPGQGGETQYF.

The chain has TRBV9 and TRBJ2-2; 7 nucleotides line up with TRBD2. With V trimmed by 0 bases and J by 1 base, 3 bases remained unmatched. The CDR3 contains 16 residues. CDR1 is SGDLS and CDR2 is YYNGEE in the germline V gene. CDR3 in DNA: TGTGCCAGCAGCGTAGGGACGGGGGGGAACACCGGGGAGCTGTTTTTT. Translation gives CASSVGTGGNTGELFF.

J is TRBJ2-7 and V is TRBV2, with 7 bases matching TRBD1. Germline V gene data show CDR1 as SNHLY and CDR2 as FYNNEI. V shed 6 bases, J shed 3 bases, and the junction held 11 bases outside the gene matches. The CDR3 spans 15 residues. The CDR3 nucleotides read TGTGCCAGCAGCCCGATGACAGGGAACGGCTACGAGCAGTACTTC. This translates into CASSPMTGNGYEQYF.

For the CDR3, the DNA is TGTGCCAGCAGCCACGACACCGGCGTAATCTATGGCTACACCTTC. Translated, it gives CASSHDTGVIYGYTF. The gene calls are TRBV7-2 and TRBJ1-2, with no clear D. CDR3 size: 15 residues. Trimming stripped 5 bases from V and 4 bases from J, with 17 bases between. CDR1 is SGHTA, CDR2 FQGNSA, per germline.

The rearrangement joins TRBV9 to TRBJ1-1; 7 bases match TRBD1. Germline CDR1 SGDLS, CDR2 YYNGEE. There are 15 residues in the CDR3. V trimming: 3 bases; J trimming: 6 bases; junction bases outside the gene matches: 11. CDR3 sequence (DNA): TGTGCCAGCAGCGGACAGGGAGGAGTCAGGGCTGAAGCTTTCTTT. Translation gives CASSGQGGVRAEAFF.

The chain is built from TRBV28 and TRBJ1-2, with D perhaps matching TRBD1 (6 bases). This CDR3 comprises 15 residues. Germline V gene lookup returns CDR1 MDHEN and CDR2 SYDVKM. The V end was cut by 9 bases, the J end by 1 base, with 18 bases between. The CDR3 loop reads CASRTAGDYNYGYTF. CDR3 nucleotide sequence: TGTGCCAGTCGAACGGCAGGGGATTATAACTATGGCTACACCTTC.

This CDR3 reads CASSEHYSPYEQYF. CDR3 bases: TGTGCCAGCAGTGAACATTACAGTCCTTACGAGCAGTACTTC. The chain couples TRBV25-1 to TRBJ2-7, with no clear D. V shed 2 bases and J shed 4 bases, with 12 bases lying between them. The length of the CDR3 is 14 residues. Per the germline V gene, CDR1 is MGHDK and CDR2 is SYGVNS.